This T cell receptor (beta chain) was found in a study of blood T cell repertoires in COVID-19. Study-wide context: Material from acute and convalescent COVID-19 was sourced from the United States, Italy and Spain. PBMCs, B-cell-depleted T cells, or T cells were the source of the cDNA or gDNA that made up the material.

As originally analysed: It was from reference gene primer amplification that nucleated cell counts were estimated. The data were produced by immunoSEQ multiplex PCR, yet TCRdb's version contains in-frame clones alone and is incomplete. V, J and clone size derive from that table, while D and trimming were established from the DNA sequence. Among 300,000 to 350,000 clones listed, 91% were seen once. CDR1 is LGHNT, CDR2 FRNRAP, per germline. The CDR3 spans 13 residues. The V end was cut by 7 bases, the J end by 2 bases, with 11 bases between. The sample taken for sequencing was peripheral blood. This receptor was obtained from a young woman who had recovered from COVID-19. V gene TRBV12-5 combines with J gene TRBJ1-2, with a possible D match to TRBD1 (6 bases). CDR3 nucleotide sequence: TGTGCTAGTGCCGACACAGGGAACTATGGCTACACCTTC. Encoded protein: CASADTGNYGYTF.